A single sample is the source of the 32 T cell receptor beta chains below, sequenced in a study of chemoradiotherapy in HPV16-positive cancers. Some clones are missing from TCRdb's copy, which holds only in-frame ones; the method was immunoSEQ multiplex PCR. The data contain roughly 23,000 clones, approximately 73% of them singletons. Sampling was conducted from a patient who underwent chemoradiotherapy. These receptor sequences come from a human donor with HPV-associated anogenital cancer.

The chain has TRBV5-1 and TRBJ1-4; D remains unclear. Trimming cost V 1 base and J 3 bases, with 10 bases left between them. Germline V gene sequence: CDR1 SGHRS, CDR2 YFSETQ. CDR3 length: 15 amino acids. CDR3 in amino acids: CASSLSGGSNEKLFF. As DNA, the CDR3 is TGCGCCAGCAGCTTGAGTGGCGGATCTAATGAAAAACTGTTTTTT.

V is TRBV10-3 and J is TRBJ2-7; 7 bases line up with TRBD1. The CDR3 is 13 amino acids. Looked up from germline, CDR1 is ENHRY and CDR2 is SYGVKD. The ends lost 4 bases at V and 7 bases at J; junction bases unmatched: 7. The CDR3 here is CAISGQGLREQYF. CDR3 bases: TGTGCCATCAGTGGACAGGGTTTGAGGGAGCAGTACTTC.

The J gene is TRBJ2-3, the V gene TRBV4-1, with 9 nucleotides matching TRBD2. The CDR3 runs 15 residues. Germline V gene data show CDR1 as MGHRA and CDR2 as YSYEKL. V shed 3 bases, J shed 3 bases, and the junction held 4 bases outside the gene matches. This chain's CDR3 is CASSQGLAGTDTQYF. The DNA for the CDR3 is TGCGCCAGCAGCCAGGGACTAGCCGGTACAGATACGCAGTATTTT.

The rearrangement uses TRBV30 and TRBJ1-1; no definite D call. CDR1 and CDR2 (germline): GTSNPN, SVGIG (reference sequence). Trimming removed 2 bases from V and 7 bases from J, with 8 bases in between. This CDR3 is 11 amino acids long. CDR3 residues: CAWSSLDEAFF. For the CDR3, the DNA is TGTGCCTGGAGTTCGTTGGATGAAGCTTTCTTT.

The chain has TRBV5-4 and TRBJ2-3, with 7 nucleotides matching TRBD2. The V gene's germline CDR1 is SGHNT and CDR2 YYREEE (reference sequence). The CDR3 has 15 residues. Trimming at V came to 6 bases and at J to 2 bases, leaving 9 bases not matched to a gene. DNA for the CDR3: TGTGCCAGCACCCGTTGGGGGGGTGCCACAGATACGCAGTATTTT. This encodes CASTRWGGATDTQYF.

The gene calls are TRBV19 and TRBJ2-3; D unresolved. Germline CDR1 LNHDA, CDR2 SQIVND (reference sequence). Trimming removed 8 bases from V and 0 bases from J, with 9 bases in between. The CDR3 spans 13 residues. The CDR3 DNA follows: TGTGCCAGTGAAGATCCTAGCACAGATACGCAGTATTTT. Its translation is CASEDPSTDTQYF.

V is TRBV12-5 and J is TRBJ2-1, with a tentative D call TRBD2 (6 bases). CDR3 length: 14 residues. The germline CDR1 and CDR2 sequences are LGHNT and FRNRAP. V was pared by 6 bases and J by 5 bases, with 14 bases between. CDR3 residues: CASGLMGLHNEQFF. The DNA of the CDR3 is TGTGCTAGTGGCCTTATGGGACTTCACAATGAGCAGTTCTTC.

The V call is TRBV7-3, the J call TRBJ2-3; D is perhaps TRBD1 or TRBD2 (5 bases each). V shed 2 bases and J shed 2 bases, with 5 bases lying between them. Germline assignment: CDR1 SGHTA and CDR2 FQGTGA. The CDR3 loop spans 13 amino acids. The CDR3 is CASSLGTTDTQYF. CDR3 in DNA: TGTGCCAGCAGCTTAGGGACCACAGATACGCAGTATTTT.

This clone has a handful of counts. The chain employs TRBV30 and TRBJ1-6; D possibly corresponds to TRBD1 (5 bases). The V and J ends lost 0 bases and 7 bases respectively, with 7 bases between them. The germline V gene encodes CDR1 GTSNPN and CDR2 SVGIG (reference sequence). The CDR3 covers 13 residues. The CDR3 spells CAWSVWGNSPLHF. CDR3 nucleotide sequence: TGTGCCTGGAGTGTCTGGGGGAATTCACCCCTCCACTTT.

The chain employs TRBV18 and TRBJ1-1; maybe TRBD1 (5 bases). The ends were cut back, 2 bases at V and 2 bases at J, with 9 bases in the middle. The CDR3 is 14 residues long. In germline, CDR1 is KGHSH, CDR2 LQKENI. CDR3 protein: CASSPSGGNTEAFF. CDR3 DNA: TGTGCCAGCTCACCATCCGGGGGTAACACTGAAGCTTTCTTT.

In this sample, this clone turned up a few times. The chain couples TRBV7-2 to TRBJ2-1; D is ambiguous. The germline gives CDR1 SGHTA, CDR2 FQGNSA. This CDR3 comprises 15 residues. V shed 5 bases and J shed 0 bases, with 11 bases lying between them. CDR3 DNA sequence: TGTGCCAGCAGCAAGGGATTGAGCTCCTACAATGAGCAGTTCTTC. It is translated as CASSKGLSSYNEQFF. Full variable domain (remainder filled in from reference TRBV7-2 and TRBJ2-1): GAGVSQSPSNKVTEKGKDVELRCDPISGHTALYWYRQSLGQGLEFLIYFQGNSAPDKSGLPSDRFSAERTGGSVSTLTIQRTQQEDSAVYLCASSKGLSSYNEQFFGPGTRLTVL.

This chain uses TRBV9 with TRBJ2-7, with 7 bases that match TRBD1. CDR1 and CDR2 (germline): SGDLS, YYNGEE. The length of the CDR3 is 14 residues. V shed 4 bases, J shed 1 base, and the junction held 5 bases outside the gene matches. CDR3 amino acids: CASSPRQGSYEQYF. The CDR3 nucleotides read TGTGCCAGCAGCCCCCGACAGGGTTCCTACGAGCAGTACTTC. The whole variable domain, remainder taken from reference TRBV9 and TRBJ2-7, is DSGVTQTPKHLITATGQRVTLRCSPRSGDLSVYWYQQSLDQGLQFLIQYYNGEERAKGNILERFSAQQFPDLHSELNLSSLELGDSALYFCASSPRQGSYEQYFGPGTRLTVT.

CDR3 sequence: CASSLWGHGNTGELFF. Here the CDR3 DNA reads TGTGCCAGCAGTTTATGGGGGCACGGGAACACCGGGGAGCTGTTTTTT. The gene calls are TRBV28 and TRBJ2-2; a weak D match, TRBD1 (5 bases). The CDR3 is 16 residues long. Per the germline V gene, CDR1 is MDHEN and CDR2 is SYDVKM. Trimming pared 0 bases from V and 1 base from J, leaving 9 bases between.

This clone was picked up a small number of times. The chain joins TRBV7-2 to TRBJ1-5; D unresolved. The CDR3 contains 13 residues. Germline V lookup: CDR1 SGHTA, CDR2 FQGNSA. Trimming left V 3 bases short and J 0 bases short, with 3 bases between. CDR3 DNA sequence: TGTGCCAGCAGCTTTTATAGCAATCAGCCCCAGCATTTT. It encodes CASSFYSNQPQHF. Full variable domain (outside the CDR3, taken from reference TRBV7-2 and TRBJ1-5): GAGVSQSPSNKVTEKGKDVELRCDPISGHTALYWYRQSLGQGLEFLIYFQGNSAPDKSGLPSDRFSAERTGGSVSTLTIQRTQQEDSAVYLCASSFYSNQPQHFGDGTRLSIL.

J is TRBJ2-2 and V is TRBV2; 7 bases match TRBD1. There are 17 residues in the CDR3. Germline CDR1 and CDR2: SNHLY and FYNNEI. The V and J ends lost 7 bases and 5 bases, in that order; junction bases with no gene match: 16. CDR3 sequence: CASKDRALLRGTGELFF. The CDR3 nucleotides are TGTGCCAGCAAAGACAGGGCCCTCCTGAGAGGAACCGGGGAGCTGTTTTTT.

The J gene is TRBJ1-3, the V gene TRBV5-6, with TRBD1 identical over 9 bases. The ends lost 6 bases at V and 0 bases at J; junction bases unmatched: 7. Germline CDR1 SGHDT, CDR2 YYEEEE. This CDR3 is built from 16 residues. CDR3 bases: TGTGCCAGCACCAACAGGGGGCATAACTCTGGAAACACCATATATTTT. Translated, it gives CASTNRGHNSGNTIYF.

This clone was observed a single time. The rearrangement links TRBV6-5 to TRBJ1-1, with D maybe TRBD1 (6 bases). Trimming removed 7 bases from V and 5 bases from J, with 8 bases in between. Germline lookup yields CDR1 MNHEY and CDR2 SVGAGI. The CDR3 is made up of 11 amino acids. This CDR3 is CASTRGTEAFF. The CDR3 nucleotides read TGTGCCAGCACTAGGGGGACTGAAGCTTTCTTT.

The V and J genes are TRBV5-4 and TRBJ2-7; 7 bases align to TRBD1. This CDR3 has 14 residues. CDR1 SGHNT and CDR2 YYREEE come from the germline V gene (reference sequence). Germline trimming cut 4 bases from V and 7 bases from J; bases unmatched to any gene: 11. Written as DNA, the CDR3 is TGTGCCAGCAGCCCAGACAGGGATTCTGGGGAGCAGTACTTC. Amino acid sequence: CASSPDRDSGEQYF.

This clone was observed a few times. The CDR3 loop reads CASSPRSSSGANVLTF. For the CDR3, the DNA is TGTGCCAGCAGTCCCCGGTCCAGCTCTGGGGCCAACGTCCTGACTTTC. The chain uses TRBV11-1 and TRBJ2-6; D uncertain. V lost 6 bases and J 0 bases, leaving 12 bases between the germline ends. This CDR3 comprises 16 residues. CDR1 and CDR2 (germline): SGHAT, FQDESV (reference sequence).

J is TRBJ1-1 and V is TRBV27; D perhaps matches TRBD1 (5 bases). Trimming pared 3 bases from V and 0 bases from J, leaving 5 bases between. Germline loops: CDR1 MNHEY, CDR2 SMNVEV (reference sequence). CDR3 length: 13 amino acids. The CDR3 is CASSLGLNTEAFF. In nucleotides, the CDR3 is TGTGCCAGCAGTTTGGGGCTGAACACTGAAGCTTTCTTT.

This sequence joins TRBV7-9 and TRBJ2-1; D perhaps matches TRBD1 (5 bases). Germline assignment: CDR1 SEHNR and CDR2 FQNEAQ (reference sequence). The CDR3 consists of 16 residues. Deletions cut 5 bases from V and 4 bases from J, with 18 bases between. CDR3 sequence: CASSLLQGFGYNEQFF. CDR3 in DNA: TGTGCCAGCAGCCTACTCCAGGGATTCGGGTACAATGAGCAGTTCTTC.

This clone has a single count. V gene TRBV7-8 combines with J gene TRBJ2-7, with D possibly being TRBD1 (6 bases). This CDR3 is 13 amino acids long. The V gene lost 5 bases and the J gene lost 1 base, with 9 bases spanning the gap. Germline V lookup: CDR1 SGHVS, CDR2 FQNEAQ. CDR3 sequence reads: CASSPRGSYEQYF. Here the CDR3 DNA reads TGTGCCAGCAGCCCGAGGGGGTCCTACGAGCAGTACTTC.

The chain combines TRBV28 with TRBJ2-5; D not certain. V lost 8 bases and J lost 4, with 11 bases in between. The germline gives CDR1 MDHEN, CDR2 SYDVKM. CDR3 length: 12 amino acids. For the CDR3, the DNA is TGTGCCAGCGGTGGGATGGGAGAGACCCAGTACTTC. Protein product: CASGGMGETQYF.

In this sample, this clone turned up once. The CDR3 nucleotides are TGTGCCAGCAGCGTTAGCACCCCGGGACAGAGCTATGGCTACACCTTC. It yields the protein CASSVSTPGQSYGYTF. This chain joins TRBV7-8 and TRBJ1-2; 7 bases are a match to TRBD1. Germline values: CDR1 SGHVS, CDR2 FQNEAQ. CDR3 length: 16 amino acids. Unmatched junction bases numbered 13, after V lost 5 bases and J lost 4 bases.

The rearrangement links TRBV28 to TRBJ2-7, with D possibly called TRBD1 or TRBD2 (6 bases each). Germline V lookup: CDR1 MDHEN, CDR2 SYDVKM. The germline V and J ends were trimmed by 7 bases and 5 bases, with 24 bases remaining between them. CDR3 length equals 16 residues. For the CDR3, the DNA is TGTGCCAGCAAAGTTTATGGAGGGAAGGGGGATCACGAGCAGTACTTC. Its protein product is CASKVYGGKGDHEQYF.

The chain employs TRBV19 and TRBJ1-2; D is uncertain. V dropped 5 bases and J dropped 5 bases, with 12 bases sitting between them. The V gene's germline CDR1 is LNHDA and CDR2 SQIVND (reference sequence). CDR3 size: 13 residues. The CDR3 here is CASSPGFLYGYTF. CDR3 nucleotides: TGTGCCAGTAGTCCGGGCTTCCTTTATGGCTACACCTTC.

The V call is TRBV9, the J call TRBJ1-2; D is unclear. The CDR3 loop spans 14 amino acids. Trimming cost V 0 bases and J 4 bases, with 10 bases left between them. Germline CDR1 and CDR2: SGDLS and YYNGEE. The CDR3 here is CASSVGTGGYGYTF. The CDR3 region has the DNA TGTGCCAGCAGCGTAGGAACGGGCGGCTATGGCTACACCTTC.

CDR3 residues: CASSLIRVSRETQYF. Here the CDR3 DNA reads TGTGCCAGCAGCTTAATTCGCGTTAGTCGGGAGACCCAGTACTTC. The genes are TRBV7-9 and TRBJ2-5; D gene ambiguous. The germline V gene has CDR1 SEHNR and CDR2 FQNEAQ (reference sequence). Trimming removed 2 bases from V and 5 bases from J, with 15 bases in between. CDR3 length: 15 residues.

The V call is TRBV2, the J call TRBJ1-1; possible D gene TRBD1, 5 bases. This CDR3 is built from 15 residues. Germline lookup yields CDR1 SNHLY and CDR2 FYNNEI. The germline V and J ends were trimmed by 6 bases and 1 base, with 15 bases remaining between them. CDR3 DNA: TGTGCCAGCAGACCCGGACTGAGGGGGAACACTGAAGCTTTCTTT. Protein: CASRPGLRGNTEAFF.

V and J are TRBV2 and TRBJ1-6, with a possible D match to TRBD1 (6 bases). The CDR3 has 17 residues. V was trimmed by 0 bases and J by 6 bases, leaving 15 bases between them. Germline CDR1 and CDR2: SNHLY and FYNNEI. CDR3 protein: CASSEAPGAAPNSPLHF. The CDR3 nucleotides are TGTGCCAGCAGTGAAGCGCCGGGGGCAGCTCCTAATTCACCCCTCCACTTT. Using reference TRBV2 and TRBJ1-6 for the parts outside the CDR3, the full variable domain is EPEVTQTPSHQVTQMGQEVILRCVPISNHLYFYWYRQILGQKVEFLVSFYNNEISEKSEIFDDQFSVERPDGSNFTLKIRSTKLEDSAMYFCASSEAPGAAPNSPLHFGNGTRLTVT.

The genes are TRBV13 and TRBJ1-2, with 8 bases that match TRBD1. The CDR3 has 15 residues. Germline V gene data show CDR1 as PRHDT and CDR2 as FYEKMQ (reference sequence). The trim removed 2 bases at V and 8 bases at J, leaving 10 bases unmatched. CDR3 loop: CASSLSPQGARGYTF. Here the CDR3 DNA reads TGTGCCAGCAGCTTATCCCCGCAGGGGGCACGGGGCTACACCTTC.

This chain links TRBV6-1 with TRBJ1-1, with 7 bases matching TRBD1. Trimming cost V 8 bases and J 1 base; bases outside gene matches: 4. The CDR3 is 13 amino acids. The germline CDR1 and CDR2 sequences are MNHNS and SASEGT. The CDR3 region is CASARDRNTEAFF. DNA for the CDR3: TGTGCCAGCGCTAGGGACAGGAACACTGAAGCTTTCTTT.